Listed below are T cell receptor beta chains from one sample, sequenced in a study of cytomegalovirus exposure and HLA in healthy donors. Only in-frame clones appear in the TCRdb table, and some are missing; sequencing was by immunoSEQ multiplex PCR. The table shows about 130,000 clones, with under 90% occurring only once. The sequenced material came from PBMCs. These receptors were taken from a man younger than 40 in good health and CMV-seronegative. Each CDR3 is given with its conserved first and last residue. D genes are given only for firm matches. Clone size is not always given. Where it is, it says once, few, many or a class for expanded clones.

CDR3 | DNA | D | J | size | V
CASSSRTLGNTIYF | TGTGCCAGCAGCTCCCGGACTCTGGGAAACACCATATATTTT | . | TRBJ1-3 | . | TRBV11-2
CASSLYTGGSGEQYF | TGTGCCAGCAGTTTGTACACAGGGGGGTCCGGGGAGCAGTACTTC | TRBD1 | TRBJ2-7 | . | TRBV28
CATSNYASYEQYF | TGTGCCACCAGCAACTACGCCTCCTACGAGCAGTACTTC | . | TRBJ2-7 | . | TRBV15
CASSEMAGGRANYGYTF | TGCGCCAGCAGTGAGATGGCAGGGGGGAGAGCTAACTATGGCTACACCTTC | TRBD1 | TRBJ1-2 | . | TRBV10-1
CASSKEPGLVFNEQFF | TGTGCCAGCAGCAAAGAGCCGGGACTAGTTTTCAATGAGCAGTTCTTC | TRBD2 | TRBJ2-1 | . | TRBV9
CATSPLNRDEKLFF | TGTGCCACCAGCCCTCTTAACAGGGATGAAAAACTGTTTTTT | . | TRBJ1-4 | . | TRBV15
CASSIKRDTEAFF | TGTGCCAGTAGTATAAAACGGGACACTGAAGCTTTCTTT | . | TRBJ1-1 | . | TRBV19
CASSPRWAPEAFF | TGTGCCAGCAGCCCCAGGTGGGCCCCTGAAGCTTTCTTT | . | TRBJ1-1 | few | TRBV13
CAISGGGRDTQYF | TGTGCCATCAGTGGAGGGGGCAGAGATACGCAGTATTTT | TRBD1 | TRBJ2-3 | . | TRBV10-3
CASSAGALNTEAFF | TGTGCCAGCTCGGCGGGCGCCTTGAACACTGAAGCTTTCTTT | . | TRBJ1-1 | . | TRBV6-6
CASSTTWTGGWEQYF | TGTGCCAGCAGTACGACGTGGACAGGGGGCTGGGAGCAGTACTTC | TRBD1 | TRBJ2-7 | . | TRBV6-5
CASSPRLAGNNEQFF | TGTGCCAGCAGTCCGAGACTAGCGGGGAACAATGAGCAGTTCTTC | TRBD2 | TRBJ2-1 | . | TRBV27
CATSNIPGRRVATNEKLFF | TGTGCCACCAGCAACATACCGGGTAGGAGGGTTGCAACTAATGAAAAACTGTTTTTT | . | TRBJ1-4 | . | TRBV15
CASRLHRVYEQYF | TGTGCCAGCAGGCTCCACAGGGTATACGAGCAGTACTTC | . | TRBJ2-7 | once | TRBV28
CASSLRGTYNEQFF | TGTGCCAGTAGCCTCCGGGGGACGTACAATGAGCAGTTCTTC | . | TRBJ2-1 | . | TRBV19
CASSRDMNTEAFF | TGTGCCAGCAGCCGAGACATGAACACTGAAGCTTTCTTT | . | TRBJ1-1 | . | TRBV7-2
CASSHSSGGDTDTQYF | TGCGCCAGCAGCCACTCCAGCGGGGGAGACACAGATACGCAGTATTTT | TRBD2 | TRBJ2-3 | once | TRBV4-1
CASSDGASGELFF | TGTGCCAGCAGTGACGGGGCGAGCGGGGAGCTGTTTTTT | . | TRBJ2-2 | . | TRBV6-4
CASSQVQGVYNSPLHF | TGCGCCAGCAGCCAAGTCCAGGGGGTTTATAATTCACCCCTCCACTTT | TRBD1 | TRBJ1-6 | few | TRBV4-1
CASSPRLAGGIYNEQFF | TGTGCCAGCAGCCCTAGACTAGCGGGGGGAATTTACAATGAGCAGTTCTTC | TRBD2 | TRBJ2-1 | . | TRBV4-2
CASSFRDRGSGETQYF | TGTGCCAGCAGCTTTCGTGACAGGGGATCTGGGGAGACCCAGTACTTC | TRBD1 | TRBJ2-5 | . | TRBV9
CASSLEARVNYGYTF | TGTGCCAGCAGCTTAGAGGCCAGGGTGAACTATGGCTACACCTTC | . | TRBJ1-2 | . | TRBV7-6
CASSFPGETQYF | TGCGCCAGCAGCTTCCCAGGGGAGACCCAGTACTTC | . | TRBJ2-5 | . | TRBV5-1
CASSEGRGYTF | TGTGCCAGCAGTGAGGGGAGGGGCTACACCTTC | . | TRBJ1-2 | . | TRBV6-1
CASSLDRGLSYEQYF | TGCGCCAGCAGCTTGGACAGGGGGCTCTCCTACGAGCAGTACTTC | TRBD1 | TRBJ2-7 | . | TRBV5-1
CASSFSSYNEQFF | TGTGCCAGCAGTTTCTCCTCCTACAATGAGCAGTTCTTC | . | TRBJ2-1 | . | TRBV27
CASSVGGTGDYEQYF | TGTGCCAGCAGCGTAGGAGGGACAGGGGACTACGAGCAGTACTTC | TRBD1 | TRBJ2-7 | . | TRBV9
CASSAMTGSLREQYF | TGTGCCAGCAGTGCAATGACAGGCAGTCTACGGGAGCAGTACTTC | . | TRBJ2-7 | . | TRBV5-4
CASSPPVADNLNTEAFF | TGTGCCAGCAGCCCACCAGTGGCAGACAACCTGAACACTGAAGCTTTCTTT | . | TRBJ1-1 | . | TRBV7-6
CASSLLPGQRSSGNTIYF | TGTGCCAGCAGCTTACTTCCGGGACAGCGTTCCTCTGGAAACACCATATATTTT | TRBD1 | TRBJ1-3 | once | TRBV7-9
CASSLLATNEKLFF | TGTGCCAGCAGTTTACTTGCAACTAATGAAAAACTGTTTTTT | . | TRBJ1-4 | . | TRBV28
CASSLVQGVNEKLFF | TGTGCCAGCAGCTTAGTCCAGGGGGTTAATGAAAAACTGTTTTTT | TRBD1 | TRBJ1-4 | . | TRBV7-2
CASSALAGQGNNEQFF | TGTGCCAGCAGCGCCCTCGCGGGACAGGGTAACAATGAGCAGTTCTTC | TRBD1 | TRBJ2-1 | . | TRBV9
CASTVGGDRGHEQYF | TGTGCCAGCACCGTAGGTGGGGACAGGGGGCATGAGCAGTACTTC | TRBD1 | TRBJ2-7 | . | TRBV28
CASSASAGGNEKLFF | TGTGCCAGCAGTGCCTCGGCAGGGGGGAATGAAAAACTGTTTTTT | TRBD1 | TRBJ1-4 | medium-sized | TRBV6-4
CASSLGLASYNEQFF | TGTGCCAGCAGCCTCGGACTAGCCTCCTACAATGAGCAGTTCTTC | TRBD2 | TRBJ2-1 | . | TRBV11-3
CASSQDYNNEQFF | TGTGCCAGCAGCCAAGACTATAACAATGAGCAGTTCTTC | . | TRBJ2-1 | . | TRBV14
CASSPTGVEQYF | TGTGCCAGTAGTCCCACAGGGGTGGAGCAGTACTTC | TRBD1 | TRBJ2-7 | . | TRBV19
CASSKEGGRTNEKLFF | TGCGCCAGCAGCAAGGAGGGGGGGAGAACTAATGAAAAACTGTTTTTT | . | TRBJ1-4 | . | TRBV5-1
CASSYRTGGTSYEQYF | TGTGCCAGCAGTTACCGAACAGGGGGCACGTCCTACGAGCAGTACTTC | TRBD1 | TRBJ2-7 | . | TRBV27
CASRLTGTSPADTQYF | TGTGCCAGTAGACTAACCGGGACTAGCCCCGCAGATACGCAGTATTTT | TRBD2 | TRBJ2-3 | . | TRBV19
CASSLARQGGYGYTF | TGTGCCAGCAGCTTAGCGCGACAGGGAGGCTATGGCTACACCTTC | TRBD1 | TRBJ1-2 | . | TRBV7-2
CASSVVATTGELFF | TGTGCCAGCAGCGTAGTTGCAACAACCGGGGAGCTGTTTTTT | . | TRBJ2-2 | . | TRBV9